The next 32 T cell receptor beta chains were all read from a single sample in a study of blood T cell repertoires in COVID-19. Method: immunoSEQ multiplex PCR; TCRdb's copy keeps in-frame clones and lacks some. Of approximately 250,000 clones in the sample, approximately 87% are singletons; the top ten hold roughly 4.6%. The specimen was peripheral blood. These receptors originate from a man in his 60s who had recovered from COVID-19.

The genes are TRBV29-1 and TRBJ2-7, with D perhaps TRBD1 (5 bases). Germline loops: CDR1 SQVTM, CDR2 ANQGSEA. The CDR3 spans 12 residues. Trimming took off 6 bases at V and 0 bases at J, with 9 bases between the two ends. The DNA of the CDR3 is TGCAGCGTGACAGACTTCTCCTACGAGCAGTACTTC. It specifies CSVTDFSYEQYF.

This clone was recorded only once. The V gene is TRBV6-5, the J gene TRBJ2-5, with D possibly TRBD2 on 5 matching bases. Between the trimmed V and J ends, which lost 7 bases and 3 bases, there was a span of 6 bases. Germline assignment: CDR1 MNHEY and CDR2 SVGAGI. The CDR3 length is 11 residues. CDR3 DNA sequence: TGTGCCAGCAAGAGGGAAGAGACCCAGTACTTC. This sequence encodes CASKREETQYF.

The V and J genes are TRBV7-6 and TRBJ2-7, with 7 bases lining up with TRBD1. This CDR3 is 15 amino acids long. CDR1 and CDR2 from the germline V gene are SGHVS and FNYEAQ. V shed 5 bases, J shed 7 bases, and the junction held 14 bases outside the gene matches. CDR3 protein: CASSADGTAPGEQYF. CDR3 DNA: TGTGCCAGCAGCGCCGACGGGACAGCCCCGGGGGAGCAGTACTTC.

The chain recombines TRBV5-6 with TRBJ2-3, with 8 bases matching TRBD1. The CDR3 is 14 residues long. The germline V gene encodes CDR1 SGHDT and CDR2 YYEEEE. V was pared by 4 bases and J by 6 bases, with 7 bases of the junction left unmatched. Written as DNA, the CDR3 is TGTGCCAGCAGCGCCGCAGGGGGCAAGGATACGCAGTATTTT. This gives the protein CASSAAGGKDTQYF. Together with reference TRBV5-6 and TRBJ2-3, the CDR3 gives the full variable domain: DAGVTQSPTHLIKTRGQQVTLRCSPKSGHDTVSWYQQALGQGPQFIFQYYEEEERQRGNFPDRFSGHQFPNYSSELNVNALLLGDSALYLCASSAAGGKDTQYFGPGTRLTVL.

This chain links TRBV19 with TRBJ2-5; 8 nucleotides line up with TRBD2. The CDR3 sequence is 16 residues long. Trimming removed 7 bases from V and 5 bases from J; junction bases left unmatched: 15. Per germline, CDR1 LNHDA and CDR2 SQIVND (reference sequence). The CDR3 coding sequence is TGTGCCAGTACCCCCCAAGGAGCGGGAGCTCAGGAGACCCAGTACTTC. It encodes CASTPQGAGAQETQYF.

This chain uses TRBV11-3 with TRBJ2-1, with 9 nucleotides matching TRBD2. The CDR3 is 16 amino acids. Losses at the gene ends were 5 bases for V and 7 bases for J; bases not matched to a gene: 12. CDR1 and CDR2 from the germline V gene are SGHNT and YENEEA. CDR3 in amino acids: CASSRYGGSGSNEQFF. The CDR3 region has the DNA TGTGCCAGCAGCCGGTACGGGGGTAGCGGGAGTAATGAGCAGTTCTTC.

The rearrangement links TRBV5-6 to TRBJ1-2; 8 bases agree with TRBD1. This CDR3 spans 14 amino acids. V dropped 4 bases and J dropped 6; count of bases not matched to a gene: 8. The germline gives CDR1 SGHDT, CDR2 YYEEEE. This chain's CDR3 is CASSLGPTGDGYTF. CDR3 in DNA: TGTGCCAGCAGCCTGGGCCCGACAGGGGATGGCTACACCTTC.

The chain joins TRBV4-2 to TRBJ2-2, with 7 bases matching TRBD1. Germline V gene sequence: CDR1 LGHNA, CDR2 YNFKEQ. The trim removed 0 bases at V and 7 bases at J, leaving 8 bases unmatched. The CDR3 consists of 16 residues. This chain's CDR3 is CASSQDPTGQNGELFF. The CDR3 DNA is TGTGCCAGCAGCCAAGACCCGACAGGGCAGAACGGGGAGCTGTTTTTT.

The V call is TRBV28, the J call TRBJ1-2; D ambiguous. The ends were cut back, 8 bases at V and 0 bases at J, with 7 bases in the middle. CDR3 length: 12 residues. CDR1 and CDR2 from the germline V gene are MDHEN and SYDVKM. The CDR3 DNA is TGTGCCAGCTCCGCAGCTAACTATGGCTACACCTTC. This codes for CASSAANYGYTF.

V usage is TRBV15 and J usage is TRBJ2-3; D unclear. V lost 2 bases and J lost 0, with 6 bases in between. The length of the CDR3 is 14 residues. Germline V gives CDR1 LNHNV, CDR2 YYDKDF (reference sequence). CDR3 region: CATSRPQSTDTQYF. The CDR3 DNA reads as TGTGCCACCAGCAGACCACAGAGCACAGATACGCAGTATTTT.

CDR3: CATSDHRSQYRDEQFF. CDR3 in DNA: TGTGCCACCAGTGATCACAGATCCCAATACCGCGATGAGCAGTTCTTC. This sequence joins TRBV24-1 and TRBJ2-1, with D hard to call. The CDR3 loop spans 16 amino acids. Trimming removed 3 bases from V and 8 bases from J, with 19 bases in between. Looked up from germline, CDR1 is KGHDR and CDR2 is SFDVKD.

This sequence joins TRBV3-1 (or the pseudogene TRBV3-2) and TRBJ2-7; D is uncertain. Germline CDR1 LGHDT, CDR2 YNNKEL (reference sequence). The V end was cut by 5 bases, the J end by 9 bases, with 20 bases between. The CDR3 runs to 14 residues. The CDR3 sequence: CASSETYSSTWQYF. CDR3 DNA sequence: TGTGCCAGCAGCGAGACTTATAGCTCAACCTGGCAGTACTTC.

The chain uses TRBV6-5 and TRBJ1-2; 10 nucleotides align to TRBD1. V shed 2 bases and J 3 bases; nucleotides not matched to a gene: 3. This CDR3 region has 15 residues. Germline lookup yields CDR1 MNHEY and CDR2 SVGAGI. The CDR3: CASSYLDRGHYGYTF. The CDR3, as DNA: TGTGCCAGCAGTTACCTTGACAGGGGGCACTATGGCTACACCTTC.

This chain connects TRBV29-1 to TRBJ2-5, with a weak D call TRBD2 (5 bases). The CDR3 has 13 residues. Germline CDR1 reads SQVTM; CDR2 reads ANQGSEA. V gave up 4 bases and J gave up 5 bases, with 14 bases separating them. This CDR3 reads CSVAPGTGETQYF. In DNA form, the CDR3 reads TGCAGCGTTGCCCCGGGAACGGGGGAGACCCAGTACTTC.

In this sample, this clone turned up once. This chain joins TRBV6-5 and TRBJ1-5; D might be TRBD1 (5 bases). Germline lookup yields CDR1 MNHEY and CDR2 SVGAGI. CDR3 length: 16 amino acids. V lost 2 bases and J lost 5, with 16 bases in between. The CDR3 DNA is TGTGCCAGCAGTTACGGCCCAGGGCCGGCCGATCAGCCCCAGCATTTT. Amino acid sequence: CASSYGPGPADQPQHF.

The V and J genes are TRBV5-1 and TRBJ1-2; TRBD1 is a possible D gene (5 bases). Trimming shortened V by 2 bases and J by 4 bases, and 15 bases separated the two germline ends. The CDR3 contains 15 residues. Germline assignment: CDR1 SGHRS and CDR2 YFSETQ. CDR3 DNA: TGCGCCAGCAGCTTAAGGCAGGGCACCTCCTATGGCTACACCTTC. Protein product: CASSLRQGTSYGYTF.

The chain is built from TRBV18 and TRBJ1-1, with TRBD1 as a possible D gene (5 bases). V was shortened by 6 bases and J by 1 base, with 12 bases between the two germline ends. The CDR3 has 14 residues. From germline, CDR1 is KGHSH and CDR2 LQKENI. The CDR3 spells CASSPGLSNTEAFF. DNA for the CDR3: TGTGCCAGCTCGCCGGGACTATCGAACACTGAAGCTTTCTTT.

The chain has TRBV6-5 and TRBJ1-5; 9 nucleotides agree with TRBD1. V dropped 6 bases and J dropped 3; count of bases not matched to a gene: 3. The CDR3 runs 14 residues. Germline CDR1 MNHEY, CDR2 SVGAGI. The CDR3 reads CASRGDRDNQPQHF. The CDR3 nucleotides read TGTGCCAGCAGGGGGGACAGGGACAATCAGCCCCAGCATTTT.

The V gene is TRBV5-1, the J gene TRBJ2-1; 14 bases fit TRBD2. The V segment lost 4 bases and the J segment 7 bases; nucleotides outside the gene matches: 7. The CDR3 has 16 residues. Germline loops: CDR1 SGHRS, CDR2 YFSETQ. In DNA, the CDR3 is TGCGCCAGCAGCGCCGGGACTAGCGGGAGTAGGAATGAGCAGTTCTTC. Protein product: CASSAGTSGSRNEQFF.

The CDR3 DNA reads TGTGCCAGCAGCCCGACAGGGGGCAGAAACACCATATATTTT. As protein: CASSPTGGRNTIYF. This chain connects TRBV3-1 (or the pseudogene TRBV3-2) to TRBJ1-3, with TRBD1 matching 10 bases. The germline CDR1 and CDR2 sequences are LGHDT and YNNKEL (reference sequence). CDR3 length equals 14 residues. V trimming: 4 bases; J trimming: 5 bases; junction bases outside the gene matches: 2.

The chain has TRBV27 and TRBJ2-1; 7 nucleotides agree with TRBD1. The length of the CDR3 is 17 residues. Trimming removed 3 bases from V and 4 bases from J; junction bases left unmatched: 12. Germline CDR1 reads MNHEY; CDR2 reads SMNVEV (reference sequence). The CDR3 region has the DNA TGTGCCAGCAGTTTGGCAAGGACAGGCAACGCATACAATGAGCAGTTCTTC. Amino acid sequence: CASSLARTGNAYNEQFF.

V and J are TRBV25-1 and TRBJ1-4, with D uncertain. The CDR3 is 15 residues long. Germline values: CDR1 MGHDK, CDR2 SYGVNS. V gave up 2 bases and J gave up 7 bases, with 14 bases separating them. CDR3 bases: TGTGCCAGCAGTGAAAGCCGGTCCTACGGTGAAAAACTGTTTTTT. Translation: CASSESRSYGEKLFF.

The chain links TRBV19 to TRBJ2-1, with 9 bases aligning to TRBD2. CDR3 length: 15 amino acids. Trimming at V came to 6 bases and at J to 9 bases, leaving 12 bases not matched to a gene. Germline V gives CDR1 LNHDA, CDR2 SQIVND (reference sequence). DNA for the CDR3: TGTGCCAGTAGAACCGGGACTAGCCCAGGGGTTGAGCAGTTCTTC. Translation: CASRTGTSPGVEQFF.

Notes on this clone: Sequence at one end of the junction differs from germline and may be a read error. The chain couples TRBV7-9 to TRBJ1-3; D may be TRBD1 (5 bases). Germline V gene data show CDR1 as SEHNR and CDR2 as FQNEAQ (reference sequence). The CDR3 is 14 residues long. As DNA, the CDR3 is TGTGCCAGTTTGGAGGGGAACTCTGGAAACACCATTTATTTT. Translating gives CASLEGNSGNTIYF.

J is TRBJ1-4 and V is TRBV18; 7 bases fit TRBD1. V was pared by 5 bases and J by 8 bases, with 8 bases of the junction left unmatched. The CDR3 loop spans 14 amino acids. CDR1 and CDR2 from the germline V gene are KGHSH and LQKENI. CDR3 amino acids: CASSERDSPEKLFF. CDR3 nucleotides: TGTGCCAGCTCAGAAAGGGACAGCCCCGAAAAACTGTTTTTT.

The CDR3 spells CASSSYKWGVNTEAFF. CDR3 bases: TGCGCCAGCAGCTCATATAAATGGGGCGTGAACACTGAAGCTTTCTTT. This rearrangement joins TRBV5-1 to TRBJ1-1; the D gene is possibly TRBD1 (5 bases). Trimming shortened V by 3 bases and J by 0 bases, and 15 bases separated the two germline ends. The germline CDR1 and CDR2 sequences are SGHRS and YFSETQ. This CDR3 is 16 amino acids long.

J is TRBJ2-1 and V is TRBV11-1; D is perhaps TRBD2 (6 bases). Germline V gene data show CDR1 as SGHAT and CDR2 as FQDESV (reference sequence). The CDR3 is 14 amino acids. V gave up 5 bases and J gave up 6 bases, with 14 bases separating them. The CDR3 nucleotides are TGTGCCAGCAGCCGGGACCCCGGGGGCAATGAGCAGTTCTTC. Its protein is CASSRDPGGNEQFF.

The CDR3 nucleotides are TGTGCCAGCTCACCACAAGCGGGATACGGCACCGGGGAGCTGTTTTTT. This encodes CASSPQAGYGTGELFF. V is TRBV18 and J is TRBJ2-2; 7 nucleotides align to TRBD2. Germline assignment: CDR1 KGHSH and CDR2 LQKENI. With 1 base clipped from V and 4 bases from J, the junction kept 6 bases outside the gene matches. This CDR3 contains 16 residues.

V is TRBV7-9 and J is TRBJ2-3; the match to TRBD2 covers 14 bases. J lost 3 bases, V lost 5 bases, and 7 bases had no gene match. Germline values: CDR1 SEHNR, CDR2 FQNEAQ (reference sequence). The CDR3 length is 17 residues. The chain's CDR3 is CASSPGLAGGPTDTQYF. CDR3 sequence (DNA): TGTGCCAGCAGCCCAGGACTAGCGGGGGGACCTACAGATACGCAGTATTTT.

The count of this clone is one. The J gene is TRBJ2-2, the V gene TRBV28; 12 bases map to TRBD1. Germline V lookup: CDR1 MDHEN, CDR2 SYDVKM. V trimming: 11 bases; J trimming: 5 bases; junction bases outside the gene matches: 6. The CDR3 is made up of 14 amino acids. The CDR3 DNA sequence: TGTGCCGGGGGACAGGGGGCGTCAACCGGGGAGCTGTTTTTT. Its translation is CAGGQGASTGELFF.

The chain uses TRBV6-5 and TRBJ1-2, with 8 bases that match TRBD1. There are 13 residues in the CDR3. The germline CDR1 and CDR2 sequences are MNHEY and SVGAGI. V shed 6 bases, J shed 7 bases, and the junction held 7 bases outside the gene matches. Written as DNA, the CDR3 is TGTGCCAGCAGCCCCCGGGACAGGTCTGGCTACACCTTC. Amino acid sequence: CASSPRDRSGYTF.

This chain joins TRBV11-2 and TRBJ2-2; 9 bases are a match to TRBD1. Germline CDR1 and CDR2: SGHAT and FQNNGV. There are 15 residues in the CDR3. Trimming at V came to 5 bases and at J to 5 bases, leaving 6 bases not matched to a gene. The CDR3 nucleotides read TGTGCCAGCAGCCCAGGACAGGGGAGGACCGGGGAGCTGTTTTTT. This sequence encodes CASSPGQGRTGELFF.